These T cell receptor beta chains were read from a single sample in a study of beta chain features in type 1 diabetes. Sequencing used immunoSEQ multiplex PCR; TCRdb keeps in-frame clones, though not all of them. The sample has 350,000 to 450,000 clones; about 15% are singletons. The sequencing input was naive CD4+ T cells from blood. The receptors shown here come from a woman younger than 35 in good health. The CDR3 runs from the conserved cysteine through the conserved F or W. The order of the fields is D gene, clone size, J gene, V gene, CDR3 protein, CDR3 DNA. A D gene is named only where the DNA matches it firmly. The size entry is marked missing in some rows and otherwise reads once, few, many or a size class.

NA	NA	TRBJ1-1	TRBV4-2	CASSQELRGRGPEAFF	TGTGCCAGCAGCCAAGAATTGAGGGGCAGGGGACCTGAAGCTTTCTTT
NA	few	TRBJ2-1	TRBV5-1	CASSFGKRAYNEQFF	TGCGCCAGCAGCTTTGGGAAGCGGGCCTACAATGAGCAGTTCTTC
TRBD2	once	TRBJ2-1	TRBV2	CASSTGTSWSNEQFF	TGTGCCAGCAGCACCGGGACTAGCTGGAGCAATGAGCAGTTCTTC
TRBD1	NA	TRBJ2-5	TRBV6-5	CASSSQGARETQYF	TGTGCCAGCAGTTCCCAGGGGGCTCGAGAGACCCAGTACTTC
TRBD1	NA	TRBJ2-1	TRBV30	CAWRGPTGAGEQFF	TGTGCCTGGAGGGGACCGACAGGGGCAGGTGAGCAGTTCTTC
TRBD2	few	TRBJ2-2	TRBV7-9	CASPDGRGFYTGELFF	TGTGCCAGTCCCGACGGGAGGGGATTTTACACCGGGGAGCTGTTTTTT
TRBD2	NA	TRBJ2-5	TRBV6-5	CASSSKRGWETQYF	TGTGCCAGCAGTTCCAAGCGGGGGTGGGAGACCCAGTACTTC
NA	NA	TRBJ1-2	TRBV2	CASSRRTTNYGYTF	TGTGCCAGCAGCAGACGGACAACAAACTATGGCTACACCTTC
NA	NA	TRBJ1-1	TRBV29-1	CSVATDRTNTEAFF	TGCAGCGTTGCTACAGACAGGACGAACACTGAAGCTTTCTTT
NA	NA	TRBJ1-5	TRBV21-1	CASGCGAPGCQPQHF	TGTGCCAGCGGTTGTGGAGCTCCGGGATGTCAGCCCCAGCATTTT
TRBD1	NA	TRBJ1-2	TRBV7-9	CASSDRAQGYGYTF	TGTGCCAGCAGCGACAGGGCTCAGGGGTATGGCTACACCTTC
TRBD1	NA	TRBJ2-1	TRBV16	CASSQKRTGYNEQFF	TGTGCCAGCAGCCAAAAACGGACAGGATACAATGAGCAGTTCTTC
NA	NA	TRBJ2-5	TRBV30	CAWSVLWETQYF	TGTGCCTGGAGTGTACTGTGGGAGACCCAGTACTTC
NA	NA	TRBJ1-5	TRBV18	CASSPGTLRNQPQHF	TGTGCCAGCTCACCCGGGACACTTCGCAATCAGCCCCAGCATTTT
NA	NA	TRBJ1-1	TRBV9	CASSVANRNTEAFF	TGTGCCAGCAGCGTAGCTAACAGGAACACTGAAGCTTTCTTT